The 7 T cell receptor beta chains below were found in one sample sequenced in a study of T cell changes during pregnancy in multiple sclerosis. Data came from immunoSEQ multiplex PCR; TCRdb stores just in-frame clones and leaves some out. Among fewer than 85,000 clones, approximately 94% were seen once, and the ten largest hold 2.5%. Sequencing used peripheral blood, obtained in the third trimester of pregnancy. All receptors come from a female donor with multiple sclerosis, enrolled in a pregnancy study.

The chain has TRBV23-1 and TRBJ2-2, with a possible D match to TRBD2 (5 bases). TRBV23-1 falls under the ORF class, with uncertain function. The CDR3 contains 17 residues. With 3 bases removed from V and 2 bases from J, the gap between germline ends came to 16 bases. The DNA for the CDR3 is TGCGCCAGCAGTCACATCCATGGACTCGGCAACACCGGGGAGCTGTTTTTT. Translation: CASSHIHGLGNTGELFF.

The V call is TRBV19, the J call TRBJ2-1, with D possibly being TRBD2 (6 bases). Germline V gene sequence: CDR1 LNHDA, CDR2 SQIVND (reference sequence). The CDR3 sequence is 14 residues long. V was clipped by 3 bases and J by 2 bases, with 8 bases between them. CDR3 DNA sequence: TGTGCCAGTAGTATCGGGAGTACCTACAATGAGCAGTTCTTC. Translating it yields CASSIGSTYNEQFF.

This rearrangement joins TRBV27 to TRBJ2-3; 8 nucleotides agree with TRBD2. The CDR3 runs to 16 residues. Germline CDR1 is MNHEY and CDR2 is SMNVEV (reference sequence). With 5 bases clipped from V and 0 bases from J, the junction kept 7 bases outside the gene matches. This CDR3 reads CASSPSAGESTDTQYF. CDR3 coding DNA: TGTGCCAGCAGTCCCTCAGCGGGGGAGAGCACAGATACGCAGTATTTT.

V and J are TRBV5-1 and TRBJ2-6; D may be TRBD1 (5 bases). Trimming removed 2 bases at V and 2 bases at J, with 14 bases between. The CDR3 contains 17 residues. CDR1 is SGHRS, CDR2 YFSETQ, per germline. The CDR3 DNA reads TGCGCCAGCAGCTTCCTACAAGACAGTACTGGGGCCAACGTCCTGACTTTC. This codes for CASSFLQDSTGANVLTF.

The J gene is TRBJ2-1, the V gene TRBV5-8; weak D call: TRBD2 (5 bases). The CDR3 is 15 residues long. Trimming removed 4 bases from V and 3 bases from J, with 14 bases in between. Germline values: CDR1 SGHTS, CDR2 YDEGEE. The CDR3: CASSPPGIVYNEQFF. CDR3 nucleotide sequence: TGTGCCAGCAGCCCACCGGGAATCGTCTACAATGAGCAGTTCTTC.

The gene calls are TRBV4-2 and TRBJ1-4, with 8 bases that match TRBD1. This CDR3 has 14 amino acids. The J segment lost 7 bases and the V segment lost 1 base, leaving 2 bases of the junction unmatched. The V gene's germline CDR1 is LGHNA and CDR2 YNFKEQ. CDR3: CASSQGTGSEKLFF. CDR3 DNA sequence: TGTGCCAGCAGCCAAGGGACAGGGAGTGAAAAACTGTTTTTT.

The gene calls are TRBV5-4 and TRBJ1-4, with D unclear. Trimming removed 3 bases at V and 7 bases at J, with 10 bases between. The CDR3 loop spans 13 amino acids. Per germline, CDR1 SGHNT and CDR2 YYREEE (reference sequence). The CDR3 bases are TGTGCCAGCAGCTCAAGAGGCGGTGAAAAACTGTTTTTT. As protein: CASSSRGGEKLFF.